One T cell receptor beta chain is described in this entry. Germline is not matched at one junction end, which may reflect a read error. RNA transcripts provided the source from which TCR beta CDR3 regions were amplified. During a first-round RT-PCR of the TCR CDR3, the HTBI primer set was used. Each CDR3 protein is one row after TCRdb ran MiXCR on the multiplex PCR reads. Of about 360,000 distinct CDR3 sequences listed, approximately 13% are singletons. The data belong to a study of T cells in Graves' hyperthyroidism and ophthalmopathy. The CDR3 spans 13 residues. Germline CDR1 SSHAT, CDR2 FNYEAQ (reference sequence).

The sequenced sample was blood. The clonotype originates from a woman between 18 and 29 years old with Graves' hyperthyroidism. V usage is TRBV7-7 and J usage is TRBJ1-3; D unclear. The CDR3 nucleotides read TGTGCTAGCAGCTGGGGAGTTGGGGACACCATATATTTT. Its protein product is CASSWGVGDTIYF. Based on the CDR3 plus reference TRBV7-7 and TRBJ1-3, the full variable domain is GAGVSQSPRYKVTKRGQDVTLRCDPISSHATLYWYQQALGQGPEFLTYFNYEAQPDKSGLPSDRFSAERPEGSISTLTIQRTEQRDSAMYRCASSWGVGDTIYFGEGSWLTVV.